This TCR beta chain was observed in a study of T cell responses to AZD1222 COVID-19 vaccine. The study's findings and limits: At baseline, seropositivity was found in only a handful of AZD1222 recipients. Most donors were white British, females outnumbered males, and clonal diversity was possibly underestimated. Distributed over spike, vaccine-associated CD4 TCRs predominated at 160-218 and 743-854.

With regard to this clone: What it recognizes is unknown.

Analyses pooled second doses at about 4 or about 12 weeks. The assay was immunoSEQ multiplex PCR, and TCRdb's table has in-frame clones only and misses some. The data show approximately 150,000 clones, with less than 95% seen just once and about 5.9% held by the top ten. This receptor was taken from an adult who received the AZD1222 COVID-19 vaccine. The sequencing here drew on peripheral blood, taken 28 days after the second AZD1222 dose.

In nucleotides, the CDR3 is TGTGCCAGCAGCCGCCTCGGAATAGGCGGGAAGAATGAGCAGTTCTTC. Its protein product is CASSRLGIGGKNEQFF. The J gene is TRBJ2-1, the V gene TRBV14, with D possibly matching TRBD2 (6 bases). V lost 4 bases and J 7 bases, leaving 20 bases between the germline ends. Germline CDR1 SGHDN, CDR2 FVKESK. The CDR3 sequence is 16 residues long.